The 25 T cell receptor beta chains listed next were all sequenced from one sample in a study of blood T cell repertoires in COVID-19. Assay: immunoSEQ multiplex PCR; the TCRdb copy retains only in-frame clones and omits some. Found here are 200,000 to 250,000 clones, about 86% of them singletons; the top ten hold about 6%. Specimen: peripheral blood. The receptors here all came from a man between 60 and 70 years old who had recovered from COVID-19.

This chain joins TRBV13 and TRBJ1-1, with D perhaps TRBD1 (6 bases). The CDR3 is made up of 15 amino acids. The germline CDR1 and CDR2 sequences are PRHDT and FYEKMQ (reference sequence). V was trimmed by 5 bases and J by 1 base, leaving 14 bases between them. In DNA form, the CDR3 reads TGTGCCAGCAGCCTACCTTTAGGGGGGAACACTGAAGCTTTCTTT. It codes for CASSLPLGGNTEAFF.

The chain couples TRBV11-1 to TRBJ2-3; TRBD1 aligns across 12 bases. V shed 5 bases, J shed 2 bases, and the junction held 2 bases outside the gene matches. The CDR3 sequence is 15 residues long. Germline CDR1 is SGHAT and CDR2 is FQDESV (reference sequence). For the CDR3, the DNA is TGTGCCAGCAGCCCGGGACAGGGGGCCACAGATACGCAGTATTTT. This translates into CASSPGQGATDTQYF.

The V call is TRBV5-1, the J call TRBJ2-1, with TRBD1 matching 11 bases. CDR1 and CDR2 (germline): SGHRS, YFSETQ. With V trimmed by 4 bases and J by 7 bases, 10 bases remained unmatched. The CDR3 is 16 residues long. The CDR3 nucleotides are TGCGCCAGCAGCACCGCCCCGGGACAGGGGGGGAATGAGCAGTTCTTC. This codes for CASSTAPGQGGNEQFF.

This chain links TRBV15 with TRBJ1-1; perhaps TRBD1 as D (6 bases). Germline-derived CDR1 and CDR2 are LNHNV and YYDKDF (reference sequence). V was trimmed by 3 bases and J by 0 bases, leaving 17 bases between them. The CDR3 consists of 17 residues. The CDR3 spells CATSSLINREVNTEAFF. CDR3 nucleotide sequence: TGTGCCACCAGCAGCTTAATAAACAGGGAAGTGAACACTGAAGCTTTCTTT.

The CDR3 nucleotides are TGTGCCAGCAGCTTAGCTAGCGGGGGGACCTACGAGCAGTACTTC. Encoded protein: CASSLASGGTYEQYF. The J gene is TRBJ2-7, the V gene TRBV11-1; 10 nucleotides align to TRBD2. This CDR3 region has 15 residues. CDR1 SGHAT and CDR2 FQDESV come from the germline V gene (reference sequence). V gave up 0 bases and J gave up 2 bases; unmatched junction bases: 1. The entire variable domain, with the rest obtained from reference TRBV11-1 and TRBJ2-7, is as follows: EAEVAQSPRYKITEKSQAVAFWCDPISGHATLYWYRQILGQGPELLVQFQDESVVDDSQLPKDRFSAERLKGVDSTLKIQPAELGDSAMYLCASSLASGGTYEQYFGPGTRLTVT.

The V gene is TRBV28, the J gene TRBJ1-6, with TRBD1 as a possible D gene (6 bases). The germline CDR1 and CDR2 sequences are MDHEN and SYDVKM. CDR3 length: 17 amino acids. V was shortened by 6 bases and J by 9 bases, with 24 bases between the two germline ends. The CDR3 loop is CASSATPWGEGGSPLHF. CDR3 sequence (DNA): TGTGCCAGCAGCGCTACCCCATGGGGTGAAGGGGGTTCACCCCTCCACTTT.

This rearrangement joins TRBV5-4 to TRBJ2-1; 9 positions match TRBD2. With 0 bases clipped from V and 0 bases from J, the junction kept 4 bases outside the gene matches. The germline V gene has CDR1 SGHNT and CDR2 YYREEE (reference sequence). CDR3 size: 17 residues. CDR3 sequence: CASSLGLAASSYNEQFF. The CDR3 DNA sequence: TGTGCCAGCAGCTTGGGACTAGCGGCCAGCTCCTACAATGAGCAGTTCTTC.

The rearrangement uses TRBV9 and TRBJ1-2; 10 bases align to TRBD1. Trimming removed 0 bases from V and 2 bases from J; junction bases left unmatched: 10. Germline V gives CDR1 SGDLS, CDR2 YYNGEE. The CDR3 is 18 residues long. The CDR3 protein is CASSVGGTGVVGNYGYTF. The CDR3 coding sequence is TGTGCCAGCAGCGTAGGTGGGACAGGGGTGGTTGGCAACTATGGCTACACCTTC.

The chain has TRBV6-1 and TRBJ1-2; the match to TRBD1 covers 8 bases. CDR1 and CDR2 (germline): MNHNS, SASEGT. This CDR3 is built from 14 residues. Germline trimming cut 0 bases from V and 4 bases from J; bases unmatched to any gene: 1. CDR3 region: CASSEATGGYGYTF. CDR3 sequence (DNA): TGTGCCAGCAGTGAAGCTACAGGGGGCTATGGCTACACCTTC.

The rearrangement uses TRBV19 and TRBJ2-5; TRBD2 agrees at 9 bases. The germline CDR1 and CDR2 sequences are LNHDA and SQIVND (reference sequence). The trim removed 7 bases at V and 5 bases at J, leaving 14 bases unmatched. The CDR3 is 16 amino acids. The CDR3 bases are TGTGCCAGTACAGTTACCGGGACTAGCCGGTGGGAGACCCAGTACTTC. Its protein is CASTVTGTSRWETQYF. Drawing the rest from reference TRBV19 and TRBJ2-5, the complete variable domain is DGGITQSPKYLFRKEGQNVTLSCEQNLNHDAMYWYRQDPGQGLRLIYYSQIVNDFQKGDIAEGYSVSREKKESFPLTVTSAQKNPTAFYLCASTVTGTSRWETQYFGPGTRLLVL.

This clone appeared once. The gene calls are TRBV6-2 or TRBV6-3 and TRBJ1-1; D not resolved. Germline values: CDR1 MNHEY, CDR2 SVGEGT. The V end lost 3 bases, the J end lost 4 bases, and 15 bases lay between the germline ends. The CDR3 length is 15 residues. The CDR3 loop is CASSYSTASSTEAFF. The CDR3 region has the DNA TGTGCCAGCAGTTATTCGACCGCATCTAGCACTGAAGCTTTCTTT.

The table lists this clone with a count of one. The DNA for the CDR3 is TGTGCCAGCAGCAAAGATGAGGGTTTAAGCTACGAGCAGTACTTC. This gives the protein CASSKDEGLSYEQYF. V is TRBV21-1 and J is TRBJ2-7; TRBD2, the D gene given by the table, was not confirmed from the DNA. TRBV21-1 is assigned pseudogene status. This CDR3 region has 15 residues.

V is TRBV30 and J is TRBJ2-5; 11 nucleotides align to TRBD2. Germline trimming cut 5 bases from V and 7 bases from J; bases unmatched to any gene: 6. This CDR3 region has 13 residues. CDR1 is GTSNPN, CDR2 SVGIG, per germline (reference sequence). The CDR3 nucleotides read TGTGCCTGGGATAGCGGGGGGGCCGTGACCCAGTACTTC. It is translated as CAWDSGGAVTQYF.

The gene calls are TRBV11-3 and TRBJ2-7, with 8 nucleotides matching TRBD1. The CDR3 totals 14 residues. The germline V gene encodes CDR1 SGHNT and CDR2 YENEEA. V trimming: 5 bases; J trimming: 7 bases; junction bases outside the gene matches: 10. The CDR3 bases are TGTGCCAGCAGCCCGGTCCAGGGGGCTAGGGAGCAGTACTTC. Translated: CASSPVQGAREQYF.

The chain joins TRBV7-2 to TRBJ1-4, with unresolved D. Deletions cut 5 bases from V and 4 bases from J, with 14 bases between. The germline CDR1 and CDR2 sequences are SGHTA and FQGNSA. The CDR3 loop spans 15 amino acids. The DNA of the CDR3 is TGTGCCAGCAGCCCCTACTTTAACAGTAATGAAAAACTGTTTTTT. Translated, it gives CASSPYFNSNEKLFF.

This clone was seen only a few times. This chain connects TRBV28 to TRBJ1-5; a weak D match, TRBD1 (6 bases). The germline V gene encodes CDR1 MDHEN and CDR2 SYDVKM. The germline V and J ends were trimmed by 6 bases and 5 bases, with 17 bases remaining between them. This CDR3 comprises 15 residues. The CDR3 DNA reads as TGTGCCAGCAGCCCCGGGGCAGGGGTTGATCAGCCCCAGCATTTT. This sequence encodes CASSPGAGVDQPQHF.

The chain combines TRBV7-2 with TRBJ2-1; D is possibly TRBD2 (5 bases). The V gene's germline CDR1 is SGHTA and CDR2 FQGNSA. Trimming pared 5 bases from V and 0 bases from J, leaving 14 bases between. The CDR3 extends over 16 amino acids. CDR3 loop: CASSALGSDSYNEQFF. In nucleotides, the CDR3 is TGTGCCAGCAGCGCATTGGGTAGCGACTCCTACAATGAGCAGTTCTTC.

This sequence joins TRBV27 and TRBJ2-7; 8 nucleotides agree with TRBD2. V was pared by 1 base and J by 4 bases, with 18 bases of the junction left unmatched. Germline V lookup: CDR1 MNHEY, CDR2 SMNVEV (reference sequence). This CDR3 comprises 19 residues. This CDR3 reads CASSLFTPFGLAGRYEQYF. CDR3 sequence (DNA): TGTGCCAGCAGTTTATTTACTCCCTTTGGCCTAGCGGGCCGATACGAGCAGTACTTC.

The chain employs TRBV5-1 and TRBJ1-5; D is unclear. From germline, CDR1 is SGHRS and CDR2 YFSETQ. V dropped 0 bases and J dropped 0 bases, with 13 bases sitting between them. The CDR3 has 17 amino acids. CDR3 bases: TGCGCCAGCAGCTTGGGGCTGACGGGGAATAGCAATCAGCCCCAGCATTTT. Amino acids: CASSLGLTGNSNQPQHF.

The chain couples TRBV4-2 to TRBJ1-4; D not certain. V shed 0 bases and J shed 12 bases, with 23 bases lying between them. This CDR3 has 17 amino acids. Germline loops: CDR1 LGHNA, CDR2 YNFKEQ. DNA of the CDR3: TGTGCCAGCAGCCAAGAGGGGAGAGGTATTAATGAGAAAGAACTGTTTTTT. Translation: CASSQEGRGINEKELFF.

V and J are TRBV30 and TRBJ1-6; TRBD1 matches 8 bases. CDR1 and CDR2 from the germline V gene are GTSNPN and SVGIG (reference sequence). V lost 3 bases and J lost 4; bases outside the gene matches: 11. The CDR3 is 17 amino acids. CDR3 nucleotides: TGTGCCTGGAGCGGAGCAGGGGGCGGGGGTTATAATTCACCCCTCCACTTT. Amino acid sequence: CAWSGAGGGGYNSPLHF.

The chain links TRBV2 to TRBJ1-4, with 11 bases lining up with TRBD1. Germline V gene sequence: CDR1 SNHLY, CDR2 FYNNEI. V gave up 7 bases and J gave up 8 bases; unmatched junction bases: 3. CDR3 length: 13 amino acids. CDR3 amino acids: CASIGDRGEKLFF. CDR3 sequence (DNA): TGTGCCAGCATTGGGGACAGGGGGGAAAAACTGTTTTTT. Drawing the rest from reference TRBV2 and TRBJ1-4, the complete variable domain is EPEVTQTPSHQVTQMGQEVILRCVPISNHLYFYWYRQILGQKVEFLVSFYNNEISEKSEIFDDQFSVERPDGSNFTLKIRSTKLEDSAMYFCASIGDRGEKLFFGSGTQLSVL.

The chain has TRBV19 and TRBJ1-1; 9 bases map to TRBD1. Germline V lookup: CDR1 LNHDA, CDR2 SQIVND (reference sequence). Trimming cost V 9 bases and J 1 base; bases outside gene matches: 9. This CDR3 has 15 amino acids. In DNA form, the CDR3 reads TGTGCCAGCCTATTTACAGGGGGCTGGAACACTGAAGCTTTCTTT. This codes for CASLFTGGWNTEAFF.

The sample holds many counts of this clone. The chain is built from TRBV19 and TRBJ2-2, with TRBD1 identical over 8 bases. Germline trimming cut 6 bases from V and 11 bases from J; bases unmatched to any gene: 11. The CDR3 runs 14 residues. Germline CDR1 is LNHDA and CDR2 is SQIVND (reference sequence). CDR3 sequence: CASRGQGGGRELFF. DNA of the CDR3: TGTGCCAGTAGAGGACAGGGCGGTGGCAGAGAGCTGTTTTTT.

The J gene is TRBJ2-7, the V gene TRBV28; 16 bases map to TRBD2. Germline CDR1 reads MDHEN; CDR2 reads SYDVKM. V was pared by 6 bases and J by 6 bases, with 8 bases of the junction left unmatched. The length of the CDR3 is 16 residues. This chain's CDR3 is CASSAGGLAGGFEQYF. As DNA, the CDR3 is TGTGCCAGCAGCGCTGGGGGACTAGCGGGAGGGTTCGAGCAGTACTTC.